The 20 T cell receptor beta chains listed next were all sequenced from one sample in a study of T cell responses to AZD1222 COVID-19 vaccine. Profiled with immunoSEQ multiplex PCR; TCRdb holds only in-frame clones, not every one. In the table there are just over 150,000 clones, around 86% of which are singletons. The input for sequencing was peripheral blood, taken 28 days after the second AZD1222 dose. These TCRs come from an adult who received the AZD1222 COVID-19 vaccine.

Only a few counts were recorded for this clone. CDR3 sequence (DNA): TGTGCCAGCTCACCTCGGGACAGGGGGATTAGCAATCAGCCCCAGCATTTT. Its protein is CASSPRDRGISNQPQHF. V is TRBV18 and J is TRBJ1-5, with TRBD1 matching 11 bases. CDR1 is KGHSH and CDR2 is LQKENI in the germline V gene. With 3 bases clipped from V and 0 bases from J, the junction kept 4 bases outside the gene matches. The CDR3 loop spans 17 amino acids.

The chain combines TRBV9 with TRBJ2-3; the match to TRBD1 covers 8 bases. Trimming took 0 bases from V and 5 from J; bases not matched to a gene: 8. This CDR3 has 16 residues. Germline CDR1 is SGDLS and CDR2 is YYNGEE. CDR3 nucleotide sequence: TGTGCCAGCAGCGTAGCTGCAGGGGGCATCGGAGATACGCAGTATTTT. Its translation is CASSVAAGGIGDTQYF. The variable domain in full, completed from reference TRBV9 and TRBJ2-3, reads DSGVTQTPKHLITATGQRVTLRCSPRSGDLSVYWYQQSLDQGLQFLIQYYNGEERAKGNILERFSAQQFPDLHSELNLSSLELGDSALYFCASSVAAGGIGDTQYFGPGTRLTVL.

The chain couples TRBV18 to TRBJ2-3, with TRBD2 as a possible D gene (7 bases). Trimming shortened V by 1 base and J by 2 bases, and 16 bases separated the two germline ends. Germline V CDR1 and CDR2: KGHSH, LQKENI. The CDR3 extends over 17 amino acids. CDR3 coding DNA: TGTGCCAGCTCACCACTCCCATCGGGGGGCCTCACAGATACGCAGTATTTT. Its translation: CASSPLPSGGLTDTQYF.

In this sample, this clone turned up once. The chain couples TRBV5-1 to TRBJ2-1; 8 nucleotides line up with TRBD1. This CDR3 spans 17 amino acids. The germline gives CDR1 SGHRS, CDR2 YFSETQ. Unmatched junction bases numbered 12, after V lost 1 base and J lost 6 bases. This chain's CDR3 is CASSLTHRDRSSNEQFF. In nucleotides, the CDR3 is TGCGCCAGCAGCTTGACCCACCGGGACAGGTCTTCCAATGAGCAGTTCTTC.

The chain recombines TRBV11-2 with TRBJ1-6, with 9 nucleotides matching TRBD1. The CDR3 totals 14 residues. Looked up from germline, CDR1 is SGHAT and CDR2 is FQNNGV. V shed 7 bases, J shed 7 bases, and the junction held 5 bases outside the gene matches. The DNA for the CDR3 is TGTGCCAGCAACCCCGGGACAGGGAATTCACCCCTCCACTTT. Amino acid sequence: CASNPGTGNSPLHF.

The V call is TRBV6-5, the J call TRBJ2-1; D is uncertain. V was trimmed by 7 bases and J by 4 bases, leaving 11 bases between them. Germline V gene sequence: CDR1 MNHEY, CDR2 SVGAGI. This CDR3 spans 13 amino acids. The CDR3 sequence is CASNPKGYNEQFF. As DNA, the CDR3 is TGTGCCAGCAACCCCAAAGGGTACAATGAGCAGTTCTTC.

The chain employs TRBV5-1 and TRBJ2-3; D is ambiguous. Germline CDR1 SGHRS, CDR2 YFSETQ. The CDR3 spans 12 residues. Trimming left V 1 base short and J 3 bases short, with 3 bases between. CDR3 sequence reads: CASSLLTDTQYF. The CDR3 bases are TGCGCCAGCAGCTTGCTTACAGATACGCAGTATTTT.

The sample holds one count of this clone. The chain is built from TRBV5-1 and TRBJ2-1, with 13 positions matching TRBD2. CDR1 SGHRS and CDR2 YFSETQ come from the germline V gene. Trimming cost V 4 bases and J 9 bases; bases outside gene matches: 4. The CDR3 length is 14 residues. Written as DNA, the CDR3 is TGCGCCAGCAGCCGGACTAGCGGGAGCGGTGAGCAGTTCTTC. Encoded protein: CASSRTSGSGEQFF.

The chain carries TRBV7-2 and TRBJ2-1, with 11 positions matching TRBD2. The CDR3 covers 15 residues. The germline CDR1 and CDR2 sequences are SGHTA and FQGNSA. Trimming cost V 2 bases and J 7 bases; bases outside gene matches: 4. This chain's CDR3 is CASSLKLAGANEQFF. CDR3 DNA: TGTGCCAGCAGCTTAAAACTAGCGGGAGCGAATGAGCAGTTCTTC.

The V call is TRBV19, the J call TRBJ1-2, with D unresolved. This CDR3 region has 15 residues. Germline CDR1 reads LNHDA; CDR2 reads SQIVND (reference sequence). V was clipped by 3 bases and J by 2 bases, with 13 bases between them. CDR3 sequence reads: CASSILQTKNYGYTF. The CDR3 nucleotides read TGTGCCAGTAGTATTTTACAGACTAAGAACTATGGCTACACCTTC.

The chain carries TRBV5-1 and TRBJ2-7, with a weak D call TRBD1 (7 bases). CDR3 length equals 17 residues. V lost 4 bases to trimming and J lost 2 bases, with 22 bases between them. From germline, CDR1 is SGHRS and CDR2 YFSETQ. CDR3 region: CASSPRGDSAKTYEQYF. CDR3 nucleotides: TGCGCCAGCAGCCCCAGGGGGGATAGCGCCAAAACCTACGAGCAGTACTTC.

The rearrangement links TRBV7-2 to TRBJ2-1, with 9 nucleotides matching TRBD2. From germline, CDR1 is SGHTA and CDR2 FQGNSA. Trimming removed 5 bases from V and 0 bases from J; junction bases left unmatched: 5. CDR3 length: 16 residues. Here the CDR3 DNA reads TGTGCCAGCAGCCTTAGCGGGGGTTCCTCCTACAATGAGCAGTTCTTC. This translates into CASSLSGGSSYNEQFF.

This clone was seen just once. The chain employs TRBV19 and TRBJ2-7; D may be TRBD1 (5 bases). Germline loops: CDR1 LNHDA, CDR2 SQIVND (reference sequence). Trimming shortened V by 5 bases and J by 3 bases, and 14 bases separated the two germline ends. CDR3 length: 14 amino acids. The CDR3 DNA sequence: TGTGCCAGTAGTCACACAGGCTCAAACTACGAGCAGTACTTC. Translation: CASSHTGSNYEQYF.

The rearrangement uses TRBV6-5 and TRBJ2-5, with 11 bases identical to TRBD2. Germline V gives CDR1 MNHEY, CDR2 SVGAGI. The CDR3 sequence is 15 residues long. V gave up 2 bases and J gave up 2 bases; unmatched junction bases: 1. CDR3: CASSYGTSGQETQYF. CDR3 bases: TGTGCCAGCAGTTACGGGACTAGCGGACAAGAGACCCAGTACTTC.

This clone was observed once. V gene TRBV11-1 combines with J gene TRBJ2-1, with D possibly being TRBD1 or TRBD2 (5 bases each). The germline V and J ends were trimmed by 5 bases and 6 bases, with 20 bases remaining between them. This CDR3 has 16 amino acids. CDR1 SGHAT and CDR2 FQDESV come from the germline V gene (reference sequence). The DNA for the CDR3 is TGTGCCAGCAGCCCCCTATCGGGGACCCTACTCAATGAGCAGTTCTTC. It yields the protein CASSPLSGTLLNEQFF.

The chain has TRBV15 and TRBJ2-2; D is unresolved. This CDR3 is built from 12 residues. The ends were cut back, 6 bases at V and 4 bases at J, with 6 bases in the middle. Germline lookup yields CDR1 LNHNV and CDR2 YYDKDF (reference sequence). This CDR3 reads CATRLGTGELFF. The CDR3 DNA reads TGTGCCACCAGGCTTGGCACCGGGGAGCTGTTTTTT.

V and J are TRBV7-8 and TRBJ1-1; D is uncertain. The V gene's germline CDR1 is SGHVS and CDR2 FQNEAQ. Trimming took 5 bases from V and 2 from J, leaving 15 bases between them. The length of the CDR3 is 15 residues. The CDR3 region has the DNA TGTGCCAGCAGCCGTGCGATAGGGCATAACACTGAAGCTTTCTTT. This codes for CASSRAIGHNTEAFF.

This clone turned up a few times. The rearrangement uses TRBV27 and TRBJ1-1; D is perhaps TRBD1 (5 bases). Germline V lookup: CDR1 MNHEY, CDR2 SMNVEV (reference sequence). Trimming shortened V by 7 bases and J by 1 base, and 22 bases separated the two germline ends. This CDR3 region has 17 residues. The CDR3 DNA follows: TGTGCCAGCACCACCATCCCTCCGCGGACACCGAACACTGAAGCTTTCTTT. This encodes CASTTIPPRTPNTEAFF.

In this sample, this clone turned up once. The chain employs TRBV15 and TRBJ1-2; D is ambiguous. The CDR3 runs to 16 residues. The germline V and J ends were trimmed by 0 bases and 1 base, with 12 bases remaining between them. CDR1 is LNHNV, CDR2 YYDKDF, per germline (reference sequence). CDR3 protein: CATSRENPRVNYGYTF. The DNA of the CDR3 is TGTGCCACCAGCAGAGAGAATCCTAGGGTTAACTATGGCTACACCTTC.

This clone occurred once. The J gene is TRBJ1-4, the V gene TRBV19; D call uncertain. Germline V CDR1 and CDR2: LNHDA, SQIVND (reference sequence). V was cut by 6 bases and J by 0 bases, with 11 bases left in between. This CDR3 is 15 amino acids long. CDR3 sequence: CASRRTSATNEKLFF. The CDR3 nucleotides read TGTGCCAGTAGGAGAACCTCAGCAACTAATGAAAAACTGTTTTTT.